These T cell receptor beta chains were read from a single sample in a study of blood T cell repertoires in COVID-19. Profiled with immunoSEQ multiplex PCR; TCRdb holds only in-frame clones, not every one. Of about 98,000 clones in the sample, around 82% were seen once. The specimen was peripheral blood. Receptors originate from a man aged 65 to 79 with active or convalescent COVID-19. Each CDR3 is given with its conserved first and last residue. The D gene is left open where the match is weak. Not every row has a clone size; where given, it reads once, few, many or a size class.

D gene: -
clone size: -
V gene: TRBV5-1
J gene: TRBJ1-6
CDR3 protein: CASSYGRNDSPLHF
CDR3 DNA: TGCGCCAGCAGCTATGGCAGGAACGATTCACCCCTCCACTTT

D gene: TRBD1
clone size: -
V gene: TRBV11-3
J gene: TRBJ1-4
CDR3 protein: CASSLGQGPNEKLFF
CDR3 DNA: TGTGCCAGCAGCTTAGGACAGGGGCCTAATGAAAAACTGTTTTTT

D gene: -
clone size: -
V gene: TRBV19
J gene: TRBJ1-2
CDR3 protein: CASSIQGRMVNYGYTF
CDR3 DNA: TGTGCCAGTAGTATTCAGGGCAGGATGGTTAACTATGGCTACACCTTC

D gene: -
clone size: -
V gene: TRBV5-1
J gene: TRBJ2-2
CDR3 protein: CASRDRLTNTGELFF
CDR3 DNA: TGCGCCAGCAGGGACAGATTAACGAACACCGGGGAGCTGTTTTTT

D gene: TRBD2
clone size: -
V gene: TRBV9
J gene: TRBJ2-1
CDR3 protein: CASSELAGGRNEQFF
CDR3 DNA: TGTGCCAGCAGCGAACTAGCGGGGGGGCGAAATGAGCAGTTCTTC

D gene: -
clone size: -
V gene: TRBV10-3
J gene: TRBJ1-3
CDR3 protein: CAIRTNGGAGNTIYF
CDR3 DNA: TGTGCCATCAGAACCAATGGTGGAGCTGGAAACACCATATATTTT

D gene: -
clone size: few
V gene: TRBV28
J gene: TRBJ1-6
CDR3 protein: CASIRSYNSPLHF
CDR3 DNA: TGTGCCAGCATCAGGTCCTATAATTCACCCCTCCACTTT

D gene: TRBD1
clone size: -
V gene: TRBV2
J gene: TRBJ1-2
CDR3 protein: CASRSRDSTF
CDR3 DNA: TGTGCCAGCAGGAGCCGGGACAGCACCTTC

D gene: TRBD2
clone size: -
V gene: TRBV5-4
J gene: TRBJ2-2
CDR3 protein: CASSLGLAGDGELFF
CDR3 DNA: TGTGCCAGCAGCTTAGGACTAGCGGGGGACGGGGAGCTGTTTTTT

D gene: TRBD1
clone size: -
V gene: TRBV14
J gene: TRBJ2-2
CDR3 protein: CASSQRGGTGYTGELFF
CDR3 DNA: TGTGCCAGCAGCCAGCGAGGCGGGACAGGGTACACCGGGGAGCTGTTTTTT

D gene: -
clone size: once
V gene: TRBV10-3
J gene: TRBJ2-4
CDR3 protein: CAISARLGGNIQYF
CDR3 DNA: TGTGCCATCAGTGCACGGTTGGGGGGAAACATTCAGTACTTC

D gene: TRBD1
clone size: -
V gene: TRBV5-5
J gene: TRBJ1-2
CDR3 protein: CASRRDRGRNYGYTF
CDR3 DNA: TGTGCCAGCAGACGGGACAGGGGGCGCAACTATGGCTACACCTTC

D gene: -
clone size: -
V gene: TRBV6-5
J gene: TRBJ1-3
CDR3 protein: CASSWDRNTIYF
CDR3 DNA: TGTGCCAGCAGTTGGGACAGAAACACCATATATTTT

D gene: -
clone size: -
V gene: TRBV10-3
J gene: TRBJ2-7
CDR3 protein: CAISAGAGFEQYF
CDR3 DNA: TGTGCCATCAGTGCTGGGGCAGGGTTCGAGCAGTACTTC

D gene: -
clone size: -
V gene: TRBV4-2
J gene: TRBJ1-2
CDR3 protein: CASSQEGTRDGYTF
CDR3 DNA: TGTGCCAGCAGCCAAGAGGGTACCAGGGATGGCTACACCTTC

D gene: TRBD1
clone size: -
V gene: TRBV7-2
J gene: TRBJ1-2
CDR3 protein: CASSRDSAYGYTF
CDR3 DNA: TGTGCCAGCAGCCGGGACAGCGCCTATGGCTACACCTTC

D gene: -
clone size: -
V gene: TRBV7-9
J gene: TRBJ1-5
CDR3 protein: CASSKDGSNQPQHF
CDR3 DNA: TGTGCCAGCAGCAAAGACGGGAGCAATCAGCCCCAGCATTTT

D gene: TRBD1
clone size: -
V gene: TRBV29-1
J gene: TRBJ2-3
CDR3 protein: CSVRGTGGSTDTQYF
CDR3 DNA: TGCAGCGTGCGTGGGACAGGGGGTTCCACAGATACGCAGTATTTT

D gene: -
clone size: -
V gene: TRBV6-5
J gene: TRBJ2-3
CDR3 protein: CAMSGNSPDTQYF
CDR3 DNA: TGTGCCATGTCGGGAAACAGCCCAGATACGCAGTATTTT

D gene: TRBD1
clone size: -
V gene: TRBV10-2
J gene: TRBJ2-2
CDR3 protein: CASSRDRVSGELFF
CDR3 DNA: TGCGCCAGCAGCCGGGACAGGGTTTCCGGGGAGCTGTTTTTT

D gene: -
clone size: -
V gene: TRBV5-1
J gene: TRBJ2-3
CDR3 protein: CASSLVWGMTDTQYF
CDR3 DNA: TGCGCCAGCAGCTTGGTTTGGGGCATGACAGATACGCAGTATTTT

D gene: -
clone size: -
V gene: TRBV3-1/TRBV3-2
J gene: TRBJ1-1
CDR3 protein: CASSRGLTEAFF
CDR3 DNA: TGTGCCAGCAGCCGTGGACTTACCGAAGCTTTCTTT

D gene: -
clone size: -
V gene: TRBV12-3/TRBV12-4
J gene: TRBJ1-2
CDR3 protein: CASRGGNYGYTF
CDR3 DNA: TGTGCCAGCAGGGGAGGGAACTATGGCTACACCTTC

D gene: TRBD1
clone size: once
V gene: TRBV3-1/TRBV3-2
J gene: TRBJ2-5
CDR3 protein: CASRNGQASLETQYF
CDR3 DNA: TGTGCCAGCAGAAACGGACAGGCGTCCTTAGAGACCCAGTACTTC

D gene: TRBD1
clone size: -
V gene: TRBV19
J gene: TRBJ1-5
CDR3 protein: CASSSQGGRNQPQHF
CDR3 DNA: TGTGCCAGTAGTTCACAGGGGGGTCGCAATCAGCCCCAGCATTTT

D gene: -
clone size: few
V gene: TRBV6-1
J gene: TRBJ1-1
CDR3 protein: CASSEALTGGGNTEAFF
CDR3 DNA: TGTGCCAGCAGTGAAGCGCTTACTGGGGGGGGGAACACTGAAGCTTTCTTT

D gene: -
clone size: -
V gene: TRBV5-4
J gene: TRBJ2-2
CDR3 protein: CASSLRGNTGELFF
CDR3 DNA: TGTGCCAGCAGCTTGCGGGGTAACACCGGGGAGCTGTTTTTT